The rows below give T cell receptor beta chains drawn from one sample of a study of T cells in Graves' hyperthyroidism and ophthalmopathy. TCRdb fed the multiplex PCR reads into MiXCR, producing one record per CDR3 protein. Among about 270,000 distinct CDR3 sequences, around 20% were seen once, and the ten largest hold around 60%. The sample taken for sequencing was blood. Every receptor here comes from a young man with Graves' ophthalmopathy. CDR3s include the opening cysteine and the closing phenylalanine or tryptophan. Fields, in order: V gene, clone size, D gene, J gene, CDR3 DNA, CDR3 protein. D genes are given only for firm matches. Some rows mark clone size as missing; the rest say once, few, many or name a class of expanded clone.

V gene: TRBV2
clone size: many
D gene: TRBD2
J gene: TRBJ2-1
CDR3 DNA: TGTGCCAGCAGTGAAAGCGGGAGTGAAGATGAGCAGTTCTTC
CDR3 protein: CASSESGSEDEQFF

V gene: TRBV6-2/TRBV6-3
clone size: many
D gene: NA
J gene: TRBJ1-5
CDR3 DNA: TGTGCCAGCAGTTACGCGGACAGCAATTATAGCAATCAGCCCCAGCATTTT
CDR3 protein: CASSYADSNYSNQPQHF

V gene: TRBV12-3/TRBV12-4
clone size: NA
D gene: NA
J gene: TRBJ2-4
CDR3 DNA: TGTGCCAGCAGTTTCGCCCCGGGAGACATTCAGTACTTC
CDR3 protein: CASSFAPGDIQYF

V gene: TRBV12-3/TRBV12-4
clone size: many
D gene: NA
J gene: TRBJ1-2
CDR3 DNA: TGTGCCAGCAGTTTAAGGACGGCTAACTATGGCTACACCTTC
CDR3 protein: CASSLRTANYGYTF

V gene: TRBV7-9
clone size: many
D gene: NA
J gene: TRBJ2-3
CDR3 DNA: TGTGCCAGCAGCCTAGCGGGACAGGGAACAGATACGCAGTATTTT
CDR3 protein: CASSLAGQGTDTQYF

V gene: TRBV24-1
clone size: NA
D gene: TRBD2
J gene: TRBJ2-1
CDR3 DNA: TGTGCCACCAGTGACAGGACTAGCGGGGGGCGATACAATGAGCAGTTCTTC
CDR3 protein: CATSDRTSGGRYNEQFF

V gene: TRBV5-1
clone size: NA
D gene: NA
J gene: TRBJ2-3
CDR3 DNA: TGCGCCAGCAGCTTCACTACGAATACGCAGTATTTT
CDR3 protein: CASSFTTNTQYF

V gene: TRBV7-8
clone size: NA
D gene: TRBD2
J gene: TRBJ2-3
CDR3 DNA: TGTGCCAGCAGCGTACTAGCGGTGAGCACAGATACGCAGTATTTT
CDR3 protein: CASSVLAVSTDTQYF

V gene: TRBV27
clone size: many
D gene: NA
J gene: TRBJ2-7
CDR3 DNA: TGTGCCAGCAGTGTGGGCCGAGGGCTTTCCTACGAGCAGTACTTC
CDR3 protein: CASSVGRGLSYEQYF

V gene: TRBV20-1
clone size: many
D gene: NA
J gene: TRBJ2-3
CDR3 DNA: TGCAGTGCTAGGGACTCGGGGCATACGCAGTATTTT
CDR3 protein: CSARDSGHTQYF

V gene: TRBV10-2
clone size: NA
D gene: NA
J gene: TRBJ2-2
CDR3 DNA: TGCGCCACCTTCCCCTTCGGGACGAACACCGGGGAGCTGTTTTTT
CDR3 protein: CATFPFGTNTGELFF

V gene: TRBV6-1
clone size: once
D gene: NA
J gene: TRBJ1-5
CDR3 DNA: TGTGCCAGCAGCCCGGCAGGTAGCAATCAGCCCCAGCATTTT
CDR3 protein: CASSPAGSNQPQHF

V gene: TRBV11-1
clone size: few
D gene: NA
J gene: TRBJ1-4
CDR3 DNA: TGTGCCAGCAGCCCCGGCAGTTTTAATGAAAAACTGTTTTTT
CDR3 protein: CASSPGSFNEKLFF

V gene: TRBV28
clone size: many
D gene: TRBD2
J gene: TRBJ2-1
CDR3 DNA: TGTGCCAGCAGTTTATCCCCGGGAGGGGGGGAGCAGTTCTTC
CDR3 protein: CASSLSPGGGEQFF

V gene: TRBV20-1
clone size: many
D gene: NA
J gene: TRBJ2-1
CDR3 DNA: TGCAGTGCTAGAGATGGCCGGGGTTGGTTCGATGAGCAGTTCTTC
CDR3 protein: CSARDGRGWFDEQFF

V gene: TRBV5-1
clone size: few
D gene: NA
J gene: TRBJ2-1
CDR3 DNA: TGCGCCAGCAGCTTGACCCCGAGCAGAGGGAATGAGCAGTTCTTC
CDR3 protein: CASSLTPSRGNEQFF

V gene: TRBV11-2
clone size: few
D gene: NA
J gene: TRBJ2-2
CDR3 DNA: TGTGCCAGCAGCTTAGAGGGCGGTAGCGGGAACACCGGGGAGCTGTTTTTT
CDR3 protein: CASSLEGGSGNTGELFF

V gene: TRBV27
clone size: few
D gene: NA
J gene: TRBJ2-2
CDR3 DNA: TGTGCCAGCAGTTCCCCGGTCAGGAACACCGGGGAGCTGTTTTTT
CDR3 protein: CASSSPVRNTGELFF

V gene: TRBV20-1
clone size: few
D gene: TRBD1
J gene: TRBJ1-4
CDR3 DNA: TGCAGTGCTAGTGAGGCAGGGGGTAATGAAAAACTGTTTTTT
CDR3 protein: CSASEAGGNEKLFF

V gene: TRBV28
clone size: many
D gene: NA
J gene: TRBJ2-7
CDR3 DNA: TGTGCCAGCAGTTTGGAGGGAGTGGTCTACGAGCAGTACTTC
CDR3 protein: CASSLEGVVYEQYF

V gene: TRBV7-3
clone size: many
D gene: NA
J gene: TRBJ2-3
CDR3 DNA: TGTGCCAGCAGTCGAGACTCAGATACGCAGTATTTT
CDR3 protein: CASSRDSDTQYF

V gene: TRBV5-4
clone size: once
D gene: TRBD2
J gene: TRBJ2-7
CDR3 DNA: TGTGCCAGCAGCTTGGCTGCGGGAGGCCATTCCTACGAGCAGTACTTC
CDR3 protein: CASSLAAGGHSYEQYF

V gene: TRBV5-1
clone size: many
D gene: NA
J gene: TRBJ2-7
CDR3 DNA: TGCGCCAGCAGCTTGTGGGGCGGCTACGAGCAGTACTTC
CDR3 protein: CASSLWGGYEQYF

V gene: TRBV5-1
clone size: NA
D gene: NA
J gene: TRBJ2-1
CDR3 DNA: TGCGCCAGCAGCTGGGGTTTTTCGGCGCCAGATGAGCAGTTCTTC
CDR3 protein: CASSWGFSAPDEQFF

V gene: TRBV2
clone size: NA
D gene: TRBD2
J gene: TRBJ2-1
CDR3 DNA: TGTGCCAGCAGTGATCATTCGGGAGGAAGTGATGAGCAGTTCTTC
CDR3 protein: CASSDHSGGSDEQFF

V gene: TRBV11-2
clone size: many
D gene: TRBD2
J gene: TRBJ2-1
CDR3 DNA: TGTGCCAGCAGCTTCTCGACTAGCAGATCCTACAATGAGCAGTTCTTC
CDR3 protein: CASSFSTSRSYNEQFF

V gene: TRBV7-2
clone size: NA
D gene: NA
J gene: TRBJ2-5
CDR3 DNA: TGTGCCAGCAGGCCCGAAAATTCTGTTCGTCCACAAGAGACCCAGTACTTC
CDR3 protein: CASRPENSVRPQETQYF

V gene: TRBV7-3
clone size: many
D gene: NA
J gene: TRBJ2-2
CDR3 DNA: TGTGCCAGCAGCCCTATGAACACCGGGGAGCTGTTTTTT
CDR3 protein: CASSPMNTGELFF

V gene: TRBV7-9
clone size: NA
D gene: TRBD2
J gene: TRBJ2-6
CDR3 DNA: TGTGCCAGCAGCCTGCCCAACCCGGGACTAGCGGGAGGGGGGGGGCCTGGGGCCAACGTCCTGACTTTC
CDR3 protein: CASSLPNPGLAGGGGPGANVLTF

V gene: TRBV2
clone size: many
D gene: NA
J gene: TRBJ1-1
CDR3 DNA: TGTGCCAGCAGTGATGTCAACCGCTACACTGAAGCTTTCTTT
CDR3 protein: CASSDVNRYTEAFF

V gene: TRBV25-1
clone size: NA
D gene: NA
J gene: TRBJ1-2
CDR3 DNA: TGTGCCAGCAGTGACCGAGGTAGAGACTATGGCTTCACCTTC
CDR3 protein: CASSDRGRDYGFTF

V gene: TRBV6-9
clone size: NA
D gene: NA
J gene: TRBJ2-3
CDR3 DNA: TGTGCCAGCAGTTCCATAGGGGAGAGCACAGATACGCAGTATTTT
CDR3 protein: CASSSIGESTDTQYF

V gene: TRBV12-3/TRBV12-4
clone size: many
D gene: NA
J gene: TRBJ2-1
CDR3 DNA: TGTGCCAGCAGTTTAGGGACTATCCCTAGGAATGAGCAGTTCTTC
CDR3 protein: CASSLGTIPRNEQFF

V gene: TRBV28
clone size: many
D gene: NA
J gene: TRBJ2-7
CDR3 DNA: TGTGCCAGCAGGGAAACAGGTTCCTACGAGCAGTACTTC
CDR3 protein: CASRETGSYEQYF

V gene: TRBV11-3
clone size: many
D gene: NA
J gene: TRBJ2-2
CDR3 DNA: TGTGCCAGCAGCCCCCTATTGGTAAACACCGGGGAGCTGTTTTTT
CDR3 protein: CASSPLLVNTGELFF

V gene: TRBV18
clone size: NA
D gene: TRBD1
J gene: TRBJ1-5
CDR3 DNA: TGTGCCAGCTCACCACAACAGGGGGCACAACAGCCCCAGCATTTT
CDR3 protein: CASSPQQGAQQPQHF